The 21 T cell receptor beta chains below come from one sample, sequenced in a study of blood T cell repertoires in COVID-19. Repertoires were generated with immunoSEQ multiplex PCR, while TCRdb's copy carries only in-frame clones and drops some. The table has 250,000 to 300,000 clones, less than 85% seen once; the top ten hold over 4.5%. Sequencing was carried out using peripheral blood. These receptors were taken from a man between 60 and 75 years old who had recovered from COVID-19.

This clone is a singleton in its sample. The chain's CDR3 is CASSTPTGPYEQYF. CDR3 DNA sequence: TGTGCCAGCAGCACCCCGACAGGGCCCTACGAGCAGTACTTC. The chain links TRBV7-9 to TRBJ2-7; 7 positions agree with TRBD1. V trimming: 5 bases; J trimming: 2 bases; junction bases outside the gene matches: 6. CDR1 SEHNR and CDR2 FQNEAQ come from the germline V gene (reference sequence). The CDR3 has 14 amino acids.

The chain has TRBV6-5 and TRBJ1-1, with 8 nucleotides matching TRBD1. Germline V gene data show CDR1 as MNHEY and CDR2 as SVGAGI. The length of the CDR3 is 11 residues. V lost 6 bases and J lost 12; bases outside the gene matches: 6. CDR3 coding DNA: TGTGCCAGCAGGCACAGGGGGGAAACTTTCTTT. Protein sequence: CASRHRGETFF.

The CDR3 protein is CASSLGVLGGGGNTIYF. In DNA, the CDR3 is TGTGCCAGCAGCTTAGGTGTTCTCGGGGGTGGTGGAAACACCATATATTTT. The chain recombines TRBV7-6 with TRBJ1-3; TRBD1 is a possible D gene (5 bases). Germline values: CDR1 SGHVS, CDR2 FNYEAQ. Between the trimmed V and J ends, which lost 1 base and 3 bases, there was a span of 16 bases. The CDR3 consists of 17 residues.

The CDR3 DNA sequence: TGTGCCAGCTCACCAAAGCCCCTAGGGGGTTCTGAAGCTTTCTTT. Translation: CASSPKPLGGSEAFF. The chain recombines TRBV18 with TRBJ1-1, with D perhaps matching TRBD1 (6 bases). The germline V and J ends were trimmed by 2 bases and 6 bases, with 16 bases remaining between them. Germline V gives CDR1 KGHSH, CDR2 LQKENI. The CDR3 runs to 15 residues. Together with reference TRBV18 and TRBJ1-1, the CDR3 gives the full variable domain: NAGVMQNPRHLVRRRGQEARLRCSPMKGHSHVYWYRQLPEEGLKFMVYLQKENIIDESGMPKERFSAEFPKEGPSILRIQQVVRGDSAAYFCASSPKPLGGSEAFFGQGTRLTVV.

This chain connects TRBV5-1 to TRBJ2-7; 11 bases agree with TRBD2. The V and J ends lost 3 bases and 3 bases, in that order; junction bases with no gene match: 5. Germline CDR1 is SGHRS and CDR2 is YFSETQ. CDR3 length: 15 amino acids. The CDR3 is CASSYGTSGNYEQYF. CDR3 coding DNA: TGCGCCAGCAGCTACGGGACTAGCGGAAACTACGAGCAGTACTTC.

The rearrangement joins TRBV19 to TRBJ2-5, with 10 bases matching TRBD2. The V and J ends lost 3 bases and 2 bases, in that order; junction bases with no gene match: 6. Germline-derived CDR1 and CDR2 are LNHDA and SQIVND (reference sequence). This CDR3 is 16 amino acids long. The CDR3 DNA is TGTGCCAGTAGTATGGGTAGCGGGGGGCTGCAAGAGACCCAGTACTTC. This translates into CASSMGSGGLQETQYF.

The chain combines TRBV9 with TRBJ2-2; 9 nucleotides agree with TRBD2. Trimming took 3 bases from V and 5 from J; bases not matched to a gene: 5. This CDR3 spans 15 amino acids. Germline CDR1 and CDR2: SGDLS and YYNGEE. The CDR3 sequence: CASSATSGGTGELFF. The CDR3 coding sequence is TGTGCCAGCAGCGCGACTAGCGGAGGGACCGGGGAGCTGTTTTTT.

The chain combines TRBV19 with TRBJ1-2, with TRBD1 matching over 7 bases. CDR1 and CDR2 from the germline V gene are LNHDA and SQIVND (reference sequence). The junction had 11 bases not matched to a gene; V was cut back by 6 bases and J by 7 bases. The CDR3 consists of 14 residues. DNA of the CDR3: TGTGCCAGTAGCCGAGTAGGACAGGCGGGTGGCTACACCTTC. Its translation: CASSRVGQAGGYTF.

This chain uses TRBV30 with TRBJ1-1, with D hard to call. The length of the CDR3 is 10 residues. The germline V gene encodes CDR1 GTSNPN and CDR2 SVGIG (reference sequence). V gave up 8 bases and J gave up 6 bases, with 10 bases separating them. In nucleotides, the CDR3 is TGTGCCGGAGGTTACGCTGAAGCTTTCTTT. Encoded protein: CAGGYAEAFF.

The sample holds a few counts of this clone. V is TRBV7-2 and J is TRBJ2-7, with 13 nucleotides matching TRBD2. CDR1 is SGHTA and CDR2 is FQGNSA in the germline V gene. This CDR3 spans 16 amino acids. The ends lost 4 bases at V and 4 bases at J; junction bases unmatched: 7. The CDR3 DNA is TGTGCCAGCAGCTCGCGGACTAGCGGGGGTCGGTACGAGCAGTACTTC. It specifies CASSSRTSGGRYEQYF.

The rearrangement links TRBV7-9 to TRBJ2-1; D call uncertain. Per the germline V gene, CDR1 is SEHNR and CDR2 is FQNEAQ (reference sequence). The CDR3 runs 12 residues. Trimming left V 1 base short and J 9 bases short, with 7 bases between. The CDR3 DNA follows: TGTGCCAGCAGCTTAGTCCTTTTTGAGCAGTTCTTC. As protein: CASSLVLFEQFF.

The chain recombines TRBV25-1 with TRBJ1-6, with D perhaps matching TRBD1 (6 bases). With 3 bases removed from V and 7 bases from J, the gap between germline ends came to 13 bases. The germline gives CDR1 MGHDK, CDR2 SYGVNS. The CDR3 is 15 amino acids. CDR3 nucleotide sequence: TGTGCCAGCAGTGATCGGGGGGGGCAGAATTCACCCCTCCACTTT. Its protein product is CASSDRGGQNSPLHF.

CDR3 bases: TGTGCCAGCTCACCGGACAGGGGGTTTTCCAAAAACATTCAGTACTTC. It specifies CASSPDRGFSKNIQYF. The chain has TRBV18 and TRBJ2-4; 10 bases are shared with TRBD1. Trimming at V came to 3 bases and at J to 2 bases, leaving 4 bases not matched to a gene. The CDR3 spans 16 residues. Germline CDR1 reads KGHSH; CDR2 reads LQKENI.

V gene TRBV15 combines with J gene TRBJ2-1, with TRBD2 identical over 12 bases. Germline V gene lookup returns CDR1 LNHNV and CDR2 YYDKDF (reference sequence). With 5 bases clipped from V and 4 bases from J, the junction kept 6 bases outside the gene matches. The CDR3 extends over 16 amino acids. The CDR3 spells CATSGSSGRAYNEQFF. DNA of the CDR3: TGTGCCACCAGCGGTTCTAGCGGGAGGGCTTACAATGAGCAGTTCTTC.

This chain links TRBV5-4 with TRBJ1-2; D gene uncertain. V shed 2 bases and J shed 4 bases, with 9 bases lying between them. The CDR3 consists of 13 residues. The germline CDR1 and CDR2 sequences are SGHNT and YYREEE (reference sequence). The CDR3 DNA reads as TGTGCCAGCAGCTTAGAGGGAGCCTATGGCTACACCTTC. Protein: CASSLEGAYGYTF.

The V and J genes are TRBV11-2 and TRBJ2-2, with 10 bases identical to TRBD2. Germline V lookup: CDR1 SGHAT, CDR2 FQNNGV. Germline trimming cut 2 bases from V and 6 bases from J; bases unmatched to any gene: 6. This CDR3 is built from 16 residues. CDR3 sequence reads: CASSLKSSGRAGELFF. The CDR3 DNA is TGTGCCAGCAGCTTAAAATCGAGCGGGAGGGCCGGGGAGCTGTTTTTT.

This chain connects TRBV10-3 to TRBJ1-2; weak D call: TRBD1 (6 bases). The germline V gene encodes CDR1 ENHRY and CDR2 SYGVKD. With 2 bases removed from V and 9 bases from J, the gap between germline ends came to 16 bases. The CDR3 runs 14 residues. This CDR3 is CAISEKGHGSSYTF. The CDR3 DNA reads as TGTGCCATCAGTGAGAAGGGACACGGATCGAGCTACACCTTC.

This chain uses TRBV19 with TRBJ2-6; 9 bases are shared with TRBD1. The ends lost 5 bases at V and 0 bases at J; junction bases unmatched: 8. The CDR3 contains 18 residues. Germline V gene data show CDR1 as LNHDA and CDR2 as SQIVND (reference sequence). The CDR3 region has the DNA TGTGCCAGTAGTCTCTGGACAGGGGCCCTCTCTGGGGCCAACGTCCTGACTTTC. Amino acid sequence: CASSLWTGALSGANVLTF.

This clone was detected a few times. The rearrangement uses TRBV2 and TRBJ2-3; 10 bases are a match to TRBD2. Germline CDR1 reads SNHLY; CDR2 reads FYNNEI. The V and J ends lost 6 bases and 3 bases, in that order; junction bases with no gene match: 3. The CDR3 contains 14 residues. CDR3 in amino acids: CASRAGGPTDTQYF. The CDR3 nucleotides read TGTGCCAGCAGAGCGGGAGGGCCAACAGATACGCAGTATTTT.

The V call is TRBV9, the J call TRBJ1-6; 7 bases agree with TRBD1. V shed 4 bases and J 7 bases; nucleotides not matched to a gene: 11. CDR1 and CDR2 (germline): SGDLS, YYNGEE. CDR3 length: 16 residues. Here the CDR3 reads CASSPRRQGANSPLHF. In DNA, the CDR3 is TGTGCCAGCAGCCCCCGTCGACAGGGAGCAAATTCACCCCTCCACTTT. The entire variable domain, with the rest obtained from reference TRBV9 and TRBJ1-6, is as follows: DSGVTQTPKHLITATGQRVTLRCSPRSGDLSVYWYQQSLDQGLQFLIQYYNGEERAKGNILERFSAQQFPDLHSELNLSSLELGDSALYFCASSPRRQGANSPLHFGNGTRLTVT.

The J gene is TRBJ2-1, the V gene TRBV27, with TRBD2 identical over 11 bases. The CDR3 spans 14 residues. The junction had 4 bases not matched to a gene; V was cut back by 5 bases and J by 7 bases. CDR1 is MNHEY and CDR2 is SMNVEV in the germline V gene (reference sequence). CDR3 sequence reads: CASSATSGTNEQFF. CDR3 in DNA: TGTGCCAGCAGTGCGACTAGCGGGACTAATGAGCAGTTCTTC.